Following are 19 T cell receptor beta chains from one sample sequenced in a study of cytomegalovirus exposure and HLA in healthy donors. The protocol was immunoSEQ multiplex PCR, while the TCRdb copy is restricted to in-frame clones and leaves out a portion. The data contain about 340,000 clones, 86% of them singletons. The specimen sequenced was PBMCs. The receptors originated from a woman aged 18-29 years in good health and CMV-seronegative.

The chain combines TRBV28 with TRBJ1-2; TRBD1 might be the D (6 bases). The germline V gene has CDR1 MDHEN and CDR2 SYDVKM. This CDR3 has 14 amino acids. V lost 8 bases, J lost 2 bases, and 15 bases lay in between. The CDR3 loop reads CASAGGPENYGYTF. The DNA of the CDR3 is TGTGCCAGCGCCGGGGGGCCCGAAAACTATGGCTACACCTTC.

This clone was seen only once. The junction departs from the called germline gene at one end, perhaps through a read error. CDR3 amino acids: CASSVGVGMWADTQYF. The CDR3 bases are TGTGCTAGCAGCGTAGGAGTCGGGATGTGGGCAGATACGCAGTATTTT. The J gene is TRBJ2-3, the V gene TRBV9, with a tentative D call TRBD2 (5 bases). This CDR3 is built from 16 residues. The germline CDR1 and CDR2 sequences are SGDLS and YYNGEE.

V and J are TRBV2 and TRBJ1-2, with 7 bases that match TRBD1. The CDR3 runs to 13 residues. Germline V CDR1 and CDR2: SNHLY, FYNNEI. The junction had 4 bases not matched to a gene; V was cut back by 7 bases and J by 2 bases. The CDR3 region is CASTQGQNYGYTF. The CDR3 DNA reads as TGTGCCAGCACCCAGGGACAGAACTATGGCTACACCTTC. Together with reference TRBV2 and TRBJ1-2, the CDR3 gives the full variable domain: EPEVTQTPSHQVTQMGQEVILRCVPISNHLYFYWYRQILGQKVEFLVSFYNNEISEKSEIFDDQFSVERPDGSNFTLKIRSTKLEDSAMYFCASTQGQNYGYTFGSGTRLTVV.

The V gene is TRBV5-1, the J gene TRBJ2-7; D is undetermined. With 3 bases removed from V and 6 bases from J, the gap between germline ends came to 10 bases. This CDR3 is built from 12 residues. CDR1 and CDR2 (germline): SGHRS, YFSETQ. The CDR3 is CASSSQFREQYF. For the CDR3, the DNA is TGCGCCAGCAGCTCCCAGTTCCGCGAGCAGTACTTC. The whole variable domain, remainder taken from reference TRBV5-1 and TRBJ2-7, is KAGVTQTPRYLIKTRGQQVTLSCSPISGHRSVSWYQQTPGQGLQFLFEYFSETQRNKGNFPGRFSGRQFSNSRSEMNVSTLELGDSALYLCASSSQFREQYFGPGTRLTVT.

This clone was picked up one time. The chain employs TRBV4-1 and TRBJ2-1, with 7 bases aligning to TRBD1. Germline assignment: CDR1 MGHRA and CDR2 YSYEKL. The CDR3 has 17 residues. With V trimmed by 2 bases and J by 0 bases, 7 bases remained unmatched. The CDR3 spells CASSQTTQGISYNEQFF. The CDR3 nucleotides read TGCGCCAGCAGCCAAACCACACAGGGGATCTCCTACAATGAGCAGTTCTTC.

V is TRBV5-4 and J is TRBJ1-1; 10 bases map to TRBD1. CDR1 SGHNT and CDR2 YYREEE come from the germline V gene (reference sequence). The CDR3 extends over 15 amino acids. With V trimmed by 4 bases and J by 3 bases, 6 bases remained unmatched. The CDR3 spells CASSIRDRGDTEAFF. CDR3 DNA sequence: TGTGCCAGCAGCATCCGGGACAGGGGCGACACTGAAGCTTTCTTT.

The chain has TRBV19 and TRBJ2-7; 10 bases agree with TRBD2. After removal of 5 bases from V and 4 bases from J, the junction contained 5 bases not matched to a gene. The CDR3 is 14 amino acids. CDR1 LNHDA and CDR2 SQIVND come from the germline V gene (reference sequence). The CDR3 region has the DNA TGTGCCAGTAGTTCCAGCGGGAGGGGGTACGAGCAGTACTTC. This gives the protein CASSSSGRGYEQYF.

This chain connects TRBV19 to TRBJ1-5; 7 positions agree with TRBD1. This CDR3 has 16 residues. Looked up from germline, CDR1 is LNHDA and CDR2 is SQIVND (reference sequence). The junction had 10 bases not matched to a gene; V was cut back by 5 bases and J by 3 bases. The CDR3 DNA follows: TGTGCCAGTAGTTCTGCCGGGACAGTTCCCAATCAGCCCCAGCATTTT. Translating it yields CASSSAGTVPNQPQHF.

This chain joins TRBV2 and TRBJ1-1, with D maybe TRBD1 (5 bases). The CDR3 loop spans 13 amino acids. Between the trimmed V and J ends, which lost 5 bases and 8 bases, there was a span of 15 bases. Germline CDR1 and CDR2: SNHLY and FYNNEI. Written as DNA, the CDR3 is TGTGCCAGCAGTTCTCAGGGATTGAAAGAAGCTTTCTTT. It is translated as CASSSQGLKEAFF.

Written as DNA, the CDR3 is TGTGCCACCAGCAGAGATCTTGACACCGCAAACAATGAGCAGTTCTTC. Its protein product is CATSRDLDTANNEQFF. The chain has TRBV15 and TRBJ2-1; D remains ambiguous. Germline V lookup: CDR1 LNHNV, CDR2 YYDKDF (reference sequence). Trimming took off 0 bases at V and 5 bases at J, with 14 bases between the two ends. The CDR3 has 16 amino acids.

The count of this clone is one. This sequence joins TRBV28 and TRBJ2-1; 8 positions agree with TRBD1. CDR3 length: 15 residues. Germline-derived CDR1 and CDR2 are MDHEN and SYDVKM. V gave up 7 bases and J gave up 3 bases; unmatched junction bases: 8. For the CDR3, the DNA is TGTGCCAGCACCCCAGGGGGCATTTTCTACAATGAGCAGTTCTTC. Its translation: CASTPGGIFYNEQFF.

For the CDR3, the DNA is TGTGCCAGCACCACTATATACGAGCAGTACTTC. This gives the protein CASTTIYEQYF. The V and J genes are TRBV6-1 and TRBJ2-7, with D hard to call. Germline lookup yields CDR1 MNHNS and CDR2 SASEGT. Trimming removed 7 bases from V and 4 bases from J, with 8 bases in between. The CDR3 length is 11 residues.

About this clone: The sample holds other DNA sequences that translate to the same CDR3. The V gene is TRBV11-3, the J gene TRBJ2-1; D ambiguous. The V gene lost 4 bases and the J gene lost 9 bases, with 10 bases spanning the gap. Germline V CDR1 and CDR2: SGHNT, YENEEA. The CDR3 extends over 12 amino acids. The CDR3 is CASSSRRGEQFF. The CDR3 DNA reads as TGTGCCAGCAGCTCCCGGCGCGGTGAGCAGTTCTTC. Full variable domain (rest looked up from reference TRBV11-3 and TRBJ2-1): EAGVVQSPRYKIIEKKQPVAFWCNPISGHNTLYWYLQNLGQGPELLIRYENEEAVDDSQLPKDRFSAERLKGVDSTLKIQPAELGDSAVYLCASSSRRGEQFFGPGTRLTVL.

The chain has TRBV6-6 and TRBJ2-2; TRBD1 matches at 7 bases. CDR3 length equals 16 residues. The germline gives CDR1 MNHNY, CDR2 SVGAGI (reference sequence). J gave up 5 bases and V 6 bases, and 12 bases lay outside the gene matches. CDR3 loop: CASSLQTGSGTGELFF. For the CDR3, the DNA is TGTGCCAGCAGCCTACAGACAGGGTCGGGGACCGGGGAGCTGTTTTTT.

The chain is built from TRBV7-9 and TRBJ2-1; TRBD2 aligns across 9 bases. The germline CDR1 and CDR2 sequences are SEHNR and FQNEAQ (reference sequence). The CDR3 is 15 amino acids. Trimming cost V 3 bases and J 8 bases; bases outside gene matches: 8. As DNA, the CDR3 is TGTGCCAGCAGCTTTAGCGGGGGAGCTTTCGATGAGCAGTTCTTC. Protein sequence: CASSFSGGAFDEQFF.

This clone appeared a single time. The chain is built from TRBV6-6 and TRBJ2-7, with 7 bases that match TRBD1. J lost 0 bases, V lost 2 bases, and 7 bases had no gene match. In germline, CDR1 is MNHNY, CDR2 SVGAGI (reference sequence). This CDR3 region has 16 residues. DNA of the CDR3: TGTGCCAGCAGTTACCCAGGGACAGTTCGCTCCTACGAGCAGTACTTC. Translating gives CASSYPGTVRSYEQYF.

This clone came up a few times. The chain uses TRBV27 and TRBJ2-7; 9 bases are shared with TRBD2. In germline, CDR1 is MNHEY, CDR2 SMNVEV (reference sequence). With 2 bases clipped from V and 3 bases from J, the junction kept 5 bases outside the gene matches. The CDR3 consists of 15 residues. The CDR3 nucleotides are TGTGCCAGCAGTTTAGCAGGCGGGAGGGACTACGAGCAGTACTTC. Translated: CASSLAGGRDYEQYF.

The J gene is TRBJ2-7, the V gene TRBV2; no clear D. Per the germline V gene, CDR1 is SNHLY and CDR2 is FYNNEI. The V and J ends lost 2 bases and 1 base respectively, with 3 bases between them. This CDR3 has 12 amino acids. Written as DNA, the CDR3 is TGTGCCAGCAGTGAACAATCCTACGAGCAGTACTTC. Its protein product is CASSEQSYEQYF.

This chain connects TRBV9 to TRBJ2-3, with 8 bases that match TRBD2. This CDR3 contains 17 residues. CDR1 SGDLS and CDR2 YYNGEE come from the germline V gene. V dropped 3 bases and J dropped 3; count of bases not matched to a gene: 12. CDR3 in amino acids: CASSETLFAGGTDTQYF. CDR3 sequence (DNA): TGTGCCAGCAGCGAGACCTTGTTTGCGGGAGGTACAGATACGCAGTATTTT.